What follows are 29 T cell receptor beta chains derived from one specimen sequenced in a study of blood T cell repertoires in COVID-19. Some clones are missing from TCRdb's copy, which holds only in-frame ones; the method was immunoSEQ multiplex PCR. The sample contains 150,000 to 200,000 clones, 65% to 90% of which appear only once. The sequencing sample was made of peripheral blood. The source of these receptors is a man in his forties or fifties with active or convalescent COVID-19.

The genes are TRBV3-1 (or the pseudogene TRBV3-2) and TRBJ1-3; D not resolved. This CDR3 is 18 amino acids long. Germline values: CDR1 LGHDT, CDR2 YNNKEL (reference sequence). With 0 bases removed from V and 0 bases from J, the gap between germline ends came to 15 bases. CDR3 nucleotides: TGTGCCAGCAGCCAAGACGGGGTGGACGGCAGCTCTGGAAACACCATATATTTT. Encoded protein: CASSQDGVDGSSGNTIYF.

This rearrangement joins TRBV7-2 to TRBJ1-2; possibly TRBD1 for D (6 bases). Germline loops: CDR1 SGHTA, CDR2 FQGNSA. The CDR3 runs to 15 residues. Trimming removed 0 bases at V and 8 bases at J, with 16 bases between. CDR3 nucleotides: TGTGCCAGCAGCTTAGCGCTGGGGGGGGCCGGGGGCTACACCTTC. Translation gives CASSLALGGAGGYTF.

This chain links TRBV6-6 with TRBJ2-3, with TRBD1 matching 9 bases. The CDR3 has 15 amino acids. V lost 4 bases and J lost 0; bases outside the gene matches: 2. Germline CDR1 reads MNHNY; CDR2 reads SVGAGI (reference sequence). For the CDR3, the DNA is TGTGCCAGCAGTTCCGGGACAGGGAGCACAGATACGCAGTATTTT. It codes for CASSSGTGSTDTQYF.

The rearrangement joins TRBV5-1 to TRBJ1-6; TRBD1 aligns across 8 bases. Germline CDR1 and CDR2: SGHRS and YFSETQ. The junction had 5 bases not matched to a gene; V was cut back by 0 bases and J by 9 bases. The CDR3 runs to 15 residues. The CDR3 loop reads CASSLGTGGGSPLHF. For the CDR3, the DNA is TGCGCCAGCAGCTTGGGCACAGGGGGGGGTTCACCCCTCCACTTT.

This chain uses TRBV5-1 with TRBJ1-2; unclear D gene. V gave up 0 bases and J gave up 8 bases, with 14 bases separating them. Looked up from germline, CDR1 is SGHRS and CDR2 is YFSETQ. This CDR3 has 14 residues. The CDR3 is CASSLDGLLSGYTF. CDR3 DNA: TGCGCCAGCAGCTTGGACGGCCTCCTTAGCGGCTACACCTTC.

Only one count was recorded for this clone. The chain recombines TRBV7-9 with TRBJ1-2; D is undetermined. Trimming stripped 5 bases from V and 8 bases from J, with 15 bases between. There are 13 residues in the CDR3. Germline CDR1 SEHNR, CDR2 FQNEAQ (reference sequence). The DNA of the CDR3 is TGTGCCAGCAGCCTACAGTGGGGAGGAGGCTACACCTTC. This sequence encodes CASSLQWGGGYTF.

The chain carries TRBV11-2 and TRBJ2-4; 9 bases agree with TRBD1. With V trimmed by 5 bases and J by 8 bases, 13 bases remained unmatched. Germline CDR1 and CDR2: SGHAT and FQNNGV. The CDR3 contains 16 residues. CDR3 region: CASSDTDRGSKDIQYF. The DNA for the CDR3 is TGTGCCAGCAGCGATACCGACAGGGGGTCGAAAGACATTCAGTACTTC. The variable domain in full, with the rest retrieved from reference TRBV11-2 and TRBJ2-4, is EAGVAQSPRYKIIEKRQSVAFWCNPISGHATLYWYQQILGQGPKLLIQFQNNGVVDDSQLPKDRFSAERLKGVDSTLKIQPAKLEDSAVYLCASSDTDRGSKDIQYFGAGTRLSVL.

The rearrangement links TRBV27 to TRBJ2-7; TRBD2 matches 10 bases. The CDR3 has 18 amino acids. Germline CDR1 MNHEY, CDR2 SMNVEV (reference sequence). Trimming removed 2 bases from V and 3 bases from J; junction bases left unmatched: 13. The CDR3 nucleotides read TGTGCCAGCAGTTTACGACCTATTGGGCTAGCGGGAGACTACGAGCAGTACTTC. Translating it yields CASSLRPIGLAGDYEQYF.

The gene calls are TRBV25-1 and TRBJ1-2; TRBD1 matches 7 bases. Germline CDR1 and CDR2: MGHDK and SYGVNS. This CDR3 is built from 16 residues. Losses at the gene ends were 3 bases for V and 8 bases for J; bases not matched to a gene: 15. Here the CDR3 DNA reads TGTGCCAGCAGTGATCCACACATGGACAGGCCTAAAGGCTACACCTTC. Its translation: CASSDPHMDRPKGYTF.

This rearrangement joins TRBV6-6 to TRBJ1-2; D not certain. Trimming took 5 bases from V and 2 from J, leaving 21 bases between them. The CDR3 covers 17 residues. Germline V gene sequence: CDR1 MNHNY, CDR2 SVGAGI (reference sequence). The DNA for the CDR3 is TGTGCCAGCAGTCACGACATGGCCCTCGGTGGGAACTATGGCTACACCTTC. Protein sequence: CASSHDMALGGNYGYTF.

The chain employs TRBV7-2 and TRBJ1-2; 12 positions agree with TRBD1. Germline V CDR1 and CDR2: SGHTA, FQGNSA. V was clipped by 3 bases and J by 4 bases; unmatched bases: 6. The CDR3 contains 16 residues. CDR3 amino acids: CASSFPPGQGAYGYTF. The CDR3 DNA reads as TGTGCCAGCAGCTTCCCACCGGGACAGGGGGCCTATGGCTACACCTTC.

The chain links TRBV27 to TRBJ1-5; D ambiguous. Germline CDR1 is MNHEY and CDR2 is SMNVEV (reference sequence). With 6 bases removed from V and 4 bases from J, the gap between germline ends came to 19 bases. The CDR3 runs 16 residues. The CDR3 loop reads CASRPTNAGFNQPQHF. CDR3 in DNA: TGTGCCAGCAGACCAACCAACGCGGGGTTTAATCAGCCCCAGCATTTT.

This clone was observed a few times. The genes are TRBV7-2 and TRBJ1-2; D not resolved. This CDR3 is built from 11 residues. Per germline, CDR1 SGHTA and CDR2 FQGNSA. The V end lost 5 bases, the J end lost 7 bases, and 8 bases lay between the germline ends. CDR3 DNA: TGTGCCAGCAGCCCAGGTATTGGCTACACCTTC. Protein product: CASSPGIGYTF.

The chain uses TRBV7-6 and TRBJ1-1; D ambiguous. CDR1 and CDR2 from the germline V gene are SGHVS and FNYEAQ. The ends were cut back, 1 base at V and 1 base at J, with 10 bases in the middle. The CDR3 has 15 amino acids. The CDR3 DNA sequence: TGTGCCAGCAGCTTAGGGGAGGAGAAGAACACTGAAGCTTTCTTT. This sequence encodes CASSLGEEKNTEAFF.

The J gene is TRBJ2-3, the V gene TRBV5-1, with 14 bases that match TRBD2. The CDR3 runs to 17 residues. Germline trimming cut 4 bases from V and 6 bases from J; bases unmatched to any gene: 10. The germline V gene has CDR1 SGHRS and CDR2 YFSETQ. CDR3 bases: TGCGCCAGCAGCCAGGGGACTAGCGGGAGTAATTTGGATACGCAGTATTTT. This sequence encodes CASSQGTSGSNLDTQYF.

The rearrangement joins TRBV19 to TRBJ1-5; 7 nucleotides match TRBD1. Germline V CDR1 and CDR2: LNHDA, SQIVND (reference sequence). This CDR3 is built from 15 residues. Trimming took 6 bases from V and 2 from J; bases not matched to a gene: 7. The CDR3 loop reads CASRHLTGGNQPQHF. CDR3 in DNA: TGTGCCAGTAGGCACTTAACAGGGGGCAATCAGCCCCAGCATTTT.

This clone appeared a single time. The chain uses TRBV11-2 and TRBJ1-1; D gene ambiguous. The CDR3 is made up of 12 amino acids. Trimming removed 4 bases from V and 3 bases from J, with 6 bases in between. Germline V gene lookup returns CDR1 SGHAT and CDR2 FQNNGV. The CDR3, as DNA: TGTGCCAGCAGCTACCGGGACACTGAAGCTTTCTTT. Its protein product is CASSYRDTEAFF.

The chain recombines TRBV5-4 with TRBJ2-5; a possible D gene is TRBD2 (6 bases). The V gene lost 2 bases and the J gene lost 3 bases, with 8 bases spanning the gap. Germline assignment: CDR1 SGHNT and CDR2 YYREEE (reference sequence). CDR3 length: 13 residues. In DNA form, the CDR3 reads TGTGCCAGCAGCTTTTCGGGGGAAGAGACCCAGTACTTC. Its protein is CASSFSGEETQYF.

The chain couples TRBV9 to TRBJ2-3, with TRBD2 matching over 13 bases. The CDR3 extends over 16 amino acids. The ends lost 4 bases at V and 2 bases at J; junction bases unmatched: 4. Germline loops: CDR1 SGDLS, CDR2 YYNGEE. CDR3 in DNA: TGTGCCAGCAGCACCACTAGCGGGAGGGCCACAGATACGCAGTATTTT. This translates into CASSTTSGRATDTQYF.

The chain has TRBV9 and TRBJ1-1; TRBD1 might be the D (6 bases). The V end lost 4 bases, the J end lost 5 bases, and 12 bases lay between the germline ends. Germline V CDR1 and CDR2: SGDLS, YYNGEE. The CDR3 length is 13 residues. In DNA form, the CDR3 reads TGTGCCAGCAGCCTAGCAGGGGATACTGAAGCTTTCTTT. This encodes CASSLAGDTEAFF.

V usage is TRBV12-5 and J usage is TRBJ1-5, with D possibly matching TRBD1 (6 bases). In germline, CDR1 is LGHNT, CDR2 FRNRAP. V lost 0 bases to trimming and J lost 4 bases, with 7 bases between them. This CDR3 region has 14 residues. This CDR3 is CASGLVTGNQPQHF. The CDR3 bases are TGTGCTAGTGGTTTGGTCACAGGGAATCAGCCCCAGCATTTT.

The chain carries TRBV7-3 and TRBJ2-5, with D perhaps matching TRBD1 (5 bases). Looked up from germline, CDR1 is SGHTA and CDR2 is FQGTGA. V was clipped by 6 bases and J by 5 bases, with 19 bases between them. The CDR3 has 15 residues. DNA for the CDR3: TGTGCCAGCAGACTCCAGGGTTTGGCCGAGGAGACCCAGTACTTC. Translated: CASRLQGLAEETQYF.

J is TRBJ2-7 and V is TRBV7-2; D remains unclear. CDR1 is SGHTA, CDR2 FQGNSA, per germline. CDR3 length: 13 residues. Trimming cost V 2 bases and J 4 bases, with 9 bases left between them. The CDR3 nucleotides read TGTGCCAGCAGCTTATCTGGGCAATACGAGCAGTACTTC. This encodes CASSLSGQYEQYF.

V and J are TRBV10-3 and TRBJ1-1; D unresolved. This CDR3 has 16 residues. The germline V gene encodes CDR1 ENHRY and CDR2 SYGVKD. The V gene lost 0 bases and the J gene lost 6 bases, with 17 bases spanning the gap. CDR3 nucleotides: TGTGCCATCAGTGAGTCGATGGCGGTCGGAAGGCCTGAAGCTTTCTTT. Its protein is CAISESMAVGRPEAFF.

This chain uses TRBV29-1 with TRBJ1-2; D is possibly TRBD1 (5 bases). Per the germline V gene, CDR1 is SQVTM and CDR2 is ANQGSEA. The V and J ends lost 7 bases and 7 bases respectively, with 13 bases between them. The CDR3 is 11 residues long. The CDR3 spells CSGSSGIGYTF. The CDR3 region has the DNA TGCAGCGGATCCTCAGGGATTGGCTACACCTTC.

This clone was observed once. This chain joins TRBV19 and TRBJ1-1; TRBD1 is a possible D gene (6 bases). Germline CDR1 and CDR2: LNHDA and SQIVND (reference sequence). V was shortened by 6 bases and J by 0 bases, with 11 bases between the two germline ends. This CDR3 contains 14 residues. The CDR3 protein is CASRGGQMNTEAFF. For the CDR3, the DNA is TGTGCCAGTAGGGGGGGGCAGATGAACACTGAAGCTTTCTTT. The full variable domain, with the rest looked up from reference TRBV19 and TRBJ1-1, is DGGITQSPKYLFRKEGQNVTLSCEQNLNHDAMYWYRQDPGQGLRLIYYSQIVNDFQKGDIAEGYSVSREKKESFPLTVTSAQKNPTAFYLCASRGGQMNTEAFFGQGTRLTVV.

The chain links TRBV5-4 to TRBJ2-3; tentative D call: TRBD2 (5 bases). Trimming removed 6 bases at V and 0 bases at J, with 8 bases between. Germline loops: CDR1 SGHNT, CDR2 YYREEE (reference sequence). The length of the CDR3 is 13 residues. Written as DNA, the CDR3 is TGTGCCAGCACCCGAGGGAGCACAGATACGCAGTATTTT. Translation: CASTRGSTDTQYF.

In its sample, this clone was seen a few times. The gene calls are TRBV30 and TRBJ1-5; maybe TRBD1 (6 bases). The CDR3 runs to 13 residues. The ends were cut back, 5 bases at V and 4 bases at J, with 12 bases in the middle. Germline CDR1 and CDR2: GTSNPN and SVGIG (reference sequence). The CDR3 sequence: CAWASDRNQPQHF. The DNA of the CDR3 is TGTGCCTGGGCTTCCGACAGGAATCAGCCCCAGCATTTT.

This clone appeared once. The chain combines TRBV9 with TRBJ1-6, with 7 positions matching TRBD1. Germline trimming cut 5 bases from V and 5 bases from J; bases unmatched to any gene: 4. The CDR3 runs 14 residues. Germline loops: CDR1 SGDLS, CDR2 YYNGEE. CDR3 loop: CASRRDSDNSPLHF. The DNA of the CDR3 is TGTGCCAGCAGGCGGGACAGCGATAATTCACCCCTCCACTTT.